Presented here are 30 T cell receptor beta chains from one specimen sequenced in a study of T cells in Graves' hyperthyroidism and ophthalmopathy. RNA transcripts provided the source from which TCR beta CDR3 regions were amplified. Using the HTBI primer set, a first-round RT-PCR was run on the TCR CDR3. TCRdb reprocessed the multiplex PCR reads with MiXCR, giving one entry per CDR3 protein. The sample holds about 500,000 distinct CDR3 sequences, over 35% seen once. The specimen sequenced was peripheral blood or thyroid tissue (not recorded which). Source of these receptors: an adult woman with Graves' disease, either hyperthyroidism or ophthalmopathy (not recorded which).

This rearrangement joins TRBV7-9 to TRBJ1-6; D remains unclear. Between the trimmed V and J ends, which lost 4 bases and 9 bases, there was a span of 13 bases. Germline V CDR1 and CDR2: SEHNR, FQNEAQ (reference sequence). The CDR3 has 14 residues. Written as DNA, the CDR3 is TGTGCCAGCAGCTCGACACTGATGGGTTCACCCCTCCACTTT. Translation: CASSSTLMGSPLHF.

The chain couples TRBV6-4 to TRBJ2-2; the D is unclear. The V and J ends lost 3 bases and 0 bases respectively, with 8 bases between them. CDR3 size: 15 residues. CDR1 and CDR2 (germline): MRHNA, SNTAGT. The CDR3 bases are TGTGCCAGCAGTGAACAGTCCGCGAACACCGGGGAGCTGTTTTTT. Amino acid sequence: CASSEQSANTGELFF.

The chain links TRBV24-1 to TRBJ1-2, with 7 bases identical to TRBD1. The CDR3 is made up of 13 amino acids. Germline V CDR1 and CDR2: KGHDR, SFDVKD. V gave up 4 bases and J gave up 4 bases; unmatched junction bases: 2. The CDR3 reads CATSEQGSYGYTF. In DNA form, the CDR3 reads TGTGCCACCAGTGAACAGGGGAGCTATGGCTACACCTTC.

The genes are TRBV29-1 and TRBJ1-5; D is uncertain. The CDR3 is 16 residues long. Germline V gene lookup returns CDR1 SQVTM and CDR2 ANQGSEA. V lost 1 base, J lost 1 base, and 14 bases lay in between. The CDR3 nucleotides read TGCAGCGTTGAAGTCTACGGTGGTGGGAGCAATCAGCCCCAGCATTTT. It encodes CSVEVYGGGSNQPQHF.

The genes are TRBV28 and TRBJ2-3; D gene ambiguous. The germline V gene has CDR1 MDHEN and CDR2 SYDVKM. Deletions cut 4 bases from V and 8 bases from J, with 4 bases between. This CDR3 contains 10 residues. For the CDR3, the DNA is TGTGCCAGCAGTTCCGCTACGCAGTATTTT. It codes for CASSSATQYF. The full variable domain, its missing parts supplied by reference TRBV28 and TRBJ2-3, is DVKVTQSSRYLVKRTGEKVFLECVQDMDHENMFWYRQDPGLGLRLIYFSYDVKMKEKGDIPEGYSVSREKKERFSLILESASTNQTSMYLCASSSATQYFGPGTRLTVL.

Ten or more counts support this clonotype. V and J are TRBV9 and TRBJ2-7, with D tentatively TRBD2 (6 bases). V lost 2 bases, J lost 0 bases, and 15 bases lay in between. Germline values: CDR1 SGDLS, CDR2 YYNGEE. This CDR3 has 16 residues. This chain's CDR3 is CASSVGTFSSSYEQYF. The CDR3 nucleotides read TGTGCCAGCAGCGTCGGGACTTTCTCAAGCTCCTACGAGCAGTACTTC.

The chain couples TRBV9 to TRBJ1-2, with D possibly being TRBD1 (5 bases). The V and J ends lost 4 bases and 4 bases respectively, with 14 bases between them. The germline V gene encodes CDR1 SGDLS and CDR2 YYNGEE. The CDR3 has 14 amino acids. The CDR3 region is CASSPGTASYGYTF. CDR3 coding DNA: TGTGCCAGCAGCCCAGGGACGGCAAGCTATGGCTACACCTTC.

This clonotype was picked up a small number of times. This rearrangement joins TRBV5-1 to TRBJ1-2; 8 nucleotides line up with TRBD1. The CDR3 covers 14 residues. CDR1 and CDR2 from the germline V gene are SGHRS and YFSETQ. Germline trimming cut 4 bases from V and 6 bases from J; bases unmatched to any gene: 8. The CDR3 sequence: CASSTQGEGDGYTF. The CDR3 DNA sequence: TGCGCCAGCAGCACACAGGGGGAAGGAGATGGCTACACCTTC.

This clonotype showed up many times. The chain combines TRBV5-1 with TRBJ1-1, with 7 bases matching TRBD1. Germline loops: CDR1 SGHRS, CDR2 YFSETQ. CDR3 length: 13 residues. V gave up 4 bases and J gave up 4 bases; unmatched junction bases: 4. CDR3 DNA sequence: TGCGCCAGCAGCCCTAACAGGGGCACTGAAGCTTTCTTT. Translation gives CASSPNRGTEAFF.

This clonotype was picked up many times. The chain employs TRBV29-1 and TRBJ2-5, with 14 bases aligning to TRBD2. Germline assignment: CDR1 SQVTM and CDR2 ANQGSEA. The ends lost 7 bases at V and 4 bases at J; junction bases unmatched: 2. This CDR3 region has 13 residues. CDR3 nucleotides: TGCAGCGGAGGACTAGCGGGAGGAGAGACCCAGTACTTC. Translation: CSGGLAGGETQYF.

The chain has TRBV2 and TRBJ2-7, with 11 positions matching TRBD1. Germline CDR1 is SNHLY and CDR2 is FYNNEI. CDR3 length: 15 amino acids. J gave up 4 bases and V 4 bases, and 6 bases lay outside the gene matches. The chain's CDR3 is CASSAPGQGGYEQYF. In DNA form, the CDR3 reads TGTGCCAGCAGTGCTCCGGGACAGGGGGGTTACGAGCAGTACTTC.

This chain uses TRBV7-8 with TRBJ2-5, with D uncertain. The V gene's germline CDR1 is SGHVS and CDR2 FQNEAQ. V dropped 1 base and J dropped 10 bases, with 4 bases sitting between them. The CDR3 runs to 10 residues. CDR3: CASSLEVQYF. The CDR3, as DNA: TGTGCCAGCAGCTTAGAGGTCCAGTACTTC.

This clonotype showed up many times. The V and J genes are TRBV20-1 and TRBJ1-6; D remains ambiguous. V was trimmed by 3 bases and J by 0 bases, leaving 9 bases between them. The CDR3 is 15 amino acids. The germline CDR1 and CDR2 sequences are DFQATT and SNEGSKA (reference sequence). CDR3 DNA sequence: TGCAGTGCTAGTAAGAGCAGCTCCTATAATTCACCCCTCCACTTT. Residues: CSASKSSSYNSPLHF.

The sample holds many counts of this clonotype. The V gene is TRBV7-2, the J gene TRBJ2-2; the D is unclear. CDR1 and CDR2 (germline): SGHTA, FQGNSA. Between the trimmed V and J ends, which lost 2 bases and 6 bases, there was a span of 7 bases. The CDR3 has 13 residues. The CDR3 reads CASSLYVAGELFF. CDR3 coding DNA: TGTGCCAGCAGCTTATACGTAGCCGGGGAGCTGTTTTTT.

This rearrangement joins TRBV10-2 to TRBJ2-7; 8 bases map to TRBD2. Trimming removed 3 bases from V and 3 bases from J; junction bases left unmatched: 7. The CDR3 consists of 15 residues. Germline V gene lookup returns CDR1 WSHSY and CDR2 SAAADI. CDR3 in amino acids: CASSDPQREYYEQYF. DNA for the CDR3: TGCGCCAGCAGTGACCCCCAGCGGGAGTACTACGAGCAGTACTTC.

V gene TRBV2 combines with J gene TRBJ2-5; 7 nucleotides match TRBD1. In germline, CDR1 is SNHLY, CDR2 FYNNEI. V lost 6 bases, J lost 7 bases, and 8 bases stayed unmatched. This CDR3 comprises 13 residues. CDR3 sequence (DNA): TGTGCCAGCAGACTCACAGGGGACGGGACCCAGTACTTC. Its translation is CASRLTGDGTQYF. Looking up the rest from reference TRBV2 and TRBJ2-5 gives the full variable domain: EPEVTQTPSHQVTQMGQEVILRCVPISNHLYFYWYRQILGQKVEFLVSFYNNEISEKSEIFDDQFSVERPDGSNFTLKIRSTKLEDSAMYFCASRLTGDGTQYFGPGTRLLVL.

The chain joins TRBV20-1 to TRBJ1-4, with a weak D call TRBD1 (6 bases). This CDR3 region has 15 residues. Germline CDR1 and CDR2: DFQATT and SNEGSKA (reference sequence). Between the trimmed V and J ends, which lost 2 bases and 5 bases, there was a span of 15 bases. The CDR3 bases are TGCAGTGCTAGACGGGGGCGCTTGGGAAATGAAAAACTGTTTTTT. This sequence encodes CSARRGRLGNEKLFF.

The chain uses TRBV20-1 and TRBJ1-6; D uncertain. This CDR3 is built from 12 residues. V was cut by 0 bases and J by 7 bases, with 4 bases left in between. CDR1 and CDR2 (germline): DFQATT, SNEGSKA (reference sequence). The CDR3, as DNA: TGCAGTGCTAGAGATGGGAATTCACCCCTCCACTTT. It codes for CSARDGNSPLHF.

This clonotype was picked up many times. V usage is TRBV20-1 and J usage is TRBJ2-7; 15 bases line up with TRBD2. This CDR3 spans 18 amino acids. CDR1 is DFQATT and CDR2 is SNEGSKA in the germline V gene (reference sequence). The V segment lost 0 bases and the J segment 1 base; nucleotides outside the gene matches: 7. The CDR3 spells CSARDLGTSGRISYEQYF. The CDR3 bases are TGCAGTGCTAGAGATCTTGGGACTAGCGGGAGGATTTCCTACGAGCAGTACTTC.

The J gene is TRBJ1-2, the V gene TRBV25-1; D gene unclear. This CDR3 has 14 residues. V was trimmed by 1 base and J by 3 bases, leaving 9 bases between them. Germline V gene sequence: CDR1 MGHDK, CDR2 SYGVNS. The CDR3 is CASSELHNYYGYTF. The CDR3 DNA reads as TGTGCCAGCAGTGAATTGCACAATTACTATGGCTACACCTTC.

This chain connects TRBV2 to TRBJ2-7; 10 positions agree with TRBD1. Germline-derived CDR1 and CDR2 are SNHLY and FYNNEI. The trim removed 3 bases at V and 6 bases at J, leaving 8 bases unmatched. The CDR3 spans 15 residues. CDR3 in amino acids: CASSEAGTGVGEQYF. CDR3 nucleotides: TGTGCCAGCAGTGAGGCCGGGACAGGGGTAGGCGAGCAGTACTTC.

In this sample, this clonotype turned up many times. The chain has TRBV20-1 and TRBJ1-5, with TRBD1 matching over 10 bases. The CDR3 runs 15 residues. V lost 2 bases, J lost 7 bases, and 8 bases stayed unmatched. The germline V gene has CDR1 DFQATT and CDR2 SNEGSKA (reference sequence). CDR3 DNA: TGCAGTGCTAGACCCCCGGGACAGGGGAGGCAGCCCCAGCATTTT. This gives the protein CSARPPGQGRQPQHF.

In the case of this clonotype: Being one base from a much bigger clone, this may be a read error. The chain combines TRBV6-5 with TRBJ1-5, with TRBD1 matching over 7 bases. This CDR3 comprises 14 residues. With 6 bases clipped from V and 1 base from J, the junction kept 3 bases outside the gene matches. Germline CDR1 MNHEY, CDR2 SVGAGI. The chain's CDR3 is CASRRGQSNQPQHF. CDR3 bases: TGTGCCAGCAGGCGGGGACAGAGCAATCAGCCCCAGCATTTT.

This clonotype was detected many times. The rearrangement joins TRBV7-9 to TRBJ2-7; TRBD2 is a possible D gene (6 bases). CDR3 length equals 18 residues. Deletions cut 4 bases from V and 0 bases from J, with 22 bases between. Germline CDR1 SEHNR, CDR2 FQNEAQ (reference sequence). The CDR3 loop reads CASSSSAAGWRGSYEQYF. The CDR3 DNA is TGTGCCAGCAGCTCCAGCGCCGCCGGGTGGAGGGGCTCCTACGAGCAGTACTTC.

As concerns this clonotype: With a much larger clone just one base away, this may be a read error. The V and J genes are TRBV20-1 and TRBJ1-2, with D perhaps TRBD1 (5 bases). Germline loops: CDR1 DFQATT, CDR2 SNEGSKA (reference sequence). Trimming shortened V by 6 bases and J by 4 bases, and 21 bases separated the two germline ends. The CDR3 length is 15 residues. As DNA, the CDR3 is TGCAGTGCCGATAGTCCCGCAGGGCTTTCCTATGGCTACACCTTC. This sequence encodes CSADSPAGLSYGYTF.

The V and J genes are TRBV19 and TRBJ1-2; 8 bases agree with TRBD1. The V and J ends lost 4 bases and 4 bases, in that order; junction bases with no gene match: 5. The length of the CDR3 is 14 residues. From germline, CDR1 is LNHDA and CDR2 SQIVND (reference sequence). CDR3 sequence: CASSTGTGIYGYTF. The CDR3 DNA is TGTGCCAGTAGTACCGGGACAGGAATCTATGGCTACACCTTC.

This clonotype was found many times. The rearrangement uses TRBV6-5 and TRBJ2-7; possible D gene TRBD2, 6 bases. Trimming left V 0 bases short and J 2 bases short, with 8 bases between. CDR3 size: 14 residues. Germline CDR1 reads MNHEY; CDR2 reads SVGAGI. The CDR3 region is CASSYSGTPYEQYF. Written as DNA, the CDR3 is TGTGCCAGCAGTTACTCCGGGACTCCCTACGAGCAGTACTTC.

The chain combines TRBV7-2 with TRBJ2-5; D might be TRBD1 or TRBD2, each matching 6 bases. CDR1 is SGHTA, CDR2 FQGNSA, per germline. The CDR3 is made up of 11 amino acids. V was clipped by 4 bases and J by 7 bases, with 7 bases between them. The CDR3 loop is CASSSGATQYF. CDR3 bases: TGTGCCAGCAGCTCGGGGGCGACCCAGTACTTC.

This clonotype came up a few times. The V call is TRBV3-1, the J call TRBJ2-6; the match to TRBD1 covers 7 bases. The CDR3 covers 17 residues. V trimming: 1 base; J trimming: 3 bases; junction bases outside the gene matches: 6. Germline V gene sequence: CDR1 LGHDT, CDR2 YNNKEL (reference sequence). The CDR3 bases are TGTGCCAGCAGCCAAGGGACAGGATATTTTGGGGCCAACGTCCTGACTTTC. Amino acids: CASSQGTGYFGANVLTF.

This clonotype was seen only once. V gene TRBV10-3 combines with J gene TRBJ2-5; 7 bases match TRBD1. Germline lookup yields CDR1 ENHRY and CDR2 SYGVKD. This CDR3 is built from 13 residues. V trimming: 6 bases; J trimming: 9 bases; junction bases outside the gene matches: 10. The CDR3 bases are TGTGCCATCAGAGGGGACAGTCATCAGCCCCAGTACTTC. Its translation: CAIRGDSHQPQYF.